These 4 T cell receptor beta chains were all obtained from the same sample, sequenced in a study of long-term antiretroviral therapy in people with HIV (dated by TCRdb to the early 2020s). Sequencing of the TRB variable region was done with the immunoSEQ hsTCRB v3.0 assay at survey level resolution. TCRdb limited this immuneACCESS table to in-frame rearrangements with V and J called. A share of clones is missing; checked studies link under half to unresolved V genes, and the rest is unexplained. The sample profile shows more than 20,000 clones; around four fifths of them were found once. The top ten hold roughly 4.6% of the sample. The material was unsorted PBMCs, obtained 0.5 years after starting antiretroviral therapy. The receptors were sampled from a man younger than 35 with HIV.

This clone was counted a few times. The chain joins TRBV6-5 to TRBJ2-7; no clear D gene. The V end was cut by 5 bases, the J end by 5 bases, with 13 bases between. Per the germline V gene, CDR1 is MNHEY and CDR2 is SVGAGI. There are 13 residues in the CDR3. CDR3 in amino acids: CASSLSLVHEQYF. The CDR3 nucleotides are TGTGCCAGCAGTCTTTCGTTAGTGCACGAGCAGTACTTC.

This clone was detected only a few times. The genes are TRBV5-1 and TRBJ1-2; a possible D gene is TRBD1 (5 bases). The germline V gene encodes CDR1 SGHRS and CDR2 YFSETQ. The V end was cut by 2 bases, the J end by 0 bases, with 5 bases between. CDR3 length: 13 amino acids. The CDR3 nucleotides are TGCGCCAGCAGCTTAGGGGCTAACTATGGCTACACCTTC. Translating it yields CASSLGANYGYTF.

V usage is TRBV19 and J usage is TRBJ1-2; D is unclear. The CDR3 totals 13 residues. Trimming cost V 6 bases and J 9 bases, with 17 bases left between them. Germline lookup yields CDR1 LNHDA and CDR2 SQIVND (reference sequence). CDR3: CASSFDGPESYTF. CDR3 sequence (DNA): TGTGCCAGTAGCTTCGACGGACCTGAGAGCTACACCTTC.

This sequence joins TRBV4-3 and TRBJ1-2, with no clear D. Germline CDR1 reads LGHNA; CDR2 reads YSLEER. This CDR3 contains 14 residues. Trimming shortened V by 0 bases and J by 4 bases, and 9 bases separated the two germline ends. The CDR3 is CASSQDREVYGYTF. The CDR3 bases are TGCGCCAGCAGCCAAGACCGCGAGGTCTATGGCTACACCTTC.